The TCR beta chain under discussion was sequenced for a study of blood T cell repertoires in COVID-19. In terms of age and location, participants ranged from about 18 to 90 years and lived in about 25 US areas. Grouping used clinical history reported by participants in a survey and questionnaire. Using immunoSEQ multiplex PCR, the repertoire was profiled, and TCRdb retains in-frame clones only, with some absent. Among about 180,000 clones listed, approximately 89% were seen once. The sequence came from a man between 35 and 55 years old who had recovered from COVID-19. Sequenced sample: PBMCs or T cells enriched from blood (not recorded which).

The CDR3 DNA reads TGTGCCAGCAGCCAAGTGTTCGGACTAGAAGAGACCCAGTACTTC. Amino acid sequence: CASSQVFGLEETQYF. The chain carries TRBV14 and TRBJ2-5, with 7 bases matching TRBD2. This CDR3 has 15 residues. Germline CDR1 is SGHDN and CDR2 is FVKESK. Unmatched junction bases numbered 5, after V lost 1 base and J lost 3 bases.